This TCR beta chain was sequenced for a study of T cell responses to AZD1222 COVID-19 vaccine. Study as a whole: Doses given second, at about 4 or about 12 weeks, were pooled.

The V gene's germline CDR1 is SGHVS and CDR2 FNYEAQ. The CDR3 totals 15 residues. V shed 5 bases, J shed 4 bases, and the junction held 8 bases outside the gene matches. Remarks on this clone: The antigen is not known.

General study points: Only 5 or 6 AZD1222 recipients were seropositive at baseline. The donor cohort was predominantly white British with a female majority, and clonal diversity may have been underestimated.

The assay was immunoSEQ multiplex PCR, and TCRdb's table has in-frame clones only and misses some. The sample has tens of thousands of clones, around nine tenths seen once. The rearrangement joins TRBV7-6 to TRBJ1-1, with TRBD1 matching 9 bases. The TCR sequence derives from an adult in good health. The sequencing used peripheral blood, collected on day 0 of AZD1222 vaccination. DNA of the CDR3: TGTGCCAGCAGCCCAGGTGGGACAGGGACCACTGAAGCTTTCTTT. Translated, it gives CASSPGGTGTTEAFF.